The rows below give T cell receptor beta chains drawn from one sample of a study of regulatory T cells in long-lasting Graves disease. TCRdb processed the multiplex PCR reads anew with MiXCR; each CDR3 protein has one entry. The sample carries about 520,000 distinct CDR3 sequences, around 12% recorded once. These data were also reused for a study on T cells in Graves' hyperthyroidism and ophthalmopathy.

Sequences were derived from peripheral blood mononuclear cells (PBMCs), sampled at new diagnosis, from a patient treated with antithyroid drugs. The receptors here all came from a woman in her twenties or thirties with Graves disease. The CDR3 runs from the conserved cysteine through the conserved F or W. D genes are given only for firm matches. Only some rows state a clone size, as once, few, many or a class for expanded clones.

D gene	V gene	J gene	clone size	CDR3 length	CDR3 protein	CDR3 DNA
.	TRBV5-4	TRBJ2-2	.	16	CASSLALGSNTGELFF	TGTGCCAGCAGCTTGGCACTAGGGTCGAACACCGGGGAGCTGTTTTTT
.	TRBV12-3/TRBV12-4	TRBJ2-2	.	16	CASSLNFRRLNGELFF	TGTGCCAGCAGTTTAAATTTTAGGCGCCTTAACGGGGAGCTGTTTTTT
.	TRBV28	TRBJ2-7	many	14	CASSRTWRGGEQYF	TGTGCCAGCAGCCGCACGTGGAGAGGTGGCGAGCAGTACTTC
.	TRBV19	TRBJ1-3	few	15	CASRWDDSSGNTIYF	TGTGCCAGTAGGTGGGACGACAGCTCTGGAAACACCATATATTTT
TRBD2	TRBV7-9	TRBJ2-3	many	18	CASSPPDLLAGVPDTQYF	TGTGCCAGCAGCCCCCCGGACCTACTAGCGGGAGTCCCAGATACGCAGTATTTT
.	TRBV11-2	TRBJ2-3	many	15	CASSLDGSDSDTQYF	TGTGCCAGCAGCTTAGATGGTAGTGACTCAGATACGCAGTATTTT
.	TRBV7-2	TRBJ1-1	few	17	CASSLVLQAGTGTEAFF	TGTGCCAGCAGCTTAGTGTTACAGGCAGGTACCGGCACTGAAGCTTTCTTT
.	TRBV5-6	TRBJ2-7	many	12	CASSRGTAEQYF	TGTGCCAGCAGCCGCGGGACGGCAGAGCAGTACTTC
.	TRBV19	TRBJ1-3	few	14	CASSMGSSGNTIYF	TGTGCCAGTAGTATGGGTAGCTCTGGAAACACCATATATTTT
.	TRBV12-3/TRBV12-4	TRBJ1-1	many	13	CASSPQGRTEAFF	TGTGCCAGCAGTCCACAGGGTCGTACTGAAGCTTTCTTT
.	TRBV2	TRBJ1-3	many	14	CASSENRAGNTIYF	TGTGCCAGCAGTGAAAACAGGGCTGGAAACACCATATATTTT
.	TRBV20-1	TRBJ1-4	many	14	CSAPTSRTNEKLFF	TGCAGTGCTCCTACTTCCCGGACTAATGAAAAACTGTTTTTT
TRBD1	TRBV12-3/TRBV12-4	TRBJ2-2	.	14	CASSLQGSLGELFF	TGTGCCAGCAGTCTACAGGGGTCCCTCGGGGAGCTGTTTTTT
.	TRBV5-5	TRBJ1-2	few	13	CASSEDGFIGYTF	TGTGCCAGCAGCGAGGACGGTTTCATTGGCTACACCTTC
.	TRBV18	TRBJ2-2	.	15	CASSPGLTYTGELFF	TGTGCCAGCTCACCGGGACTTACCTACACCGGGGAGCTGTTTTTT
.	TRBV6-2/TRBV6-3	TRBJ1-2	few	18	CASSYSTGDAVLNYGYTF	TGTGCCAGCAGTTACTCGACCGGGGACGCAGTCCTTAACTATGGCTACACCTTC
.	TRBV29-1	TRBJ2-2	many	11	CSVFAGGELFF	TGCAGCGTTTTCGCTGGCGGGGAGCTGTTTTTT
.	TRBV18	TRBJ1-2	many	13	CASSPESLYGYTF	TGTGCCAGCTCACCGGAGTCCCTCTATGGCTACACCTTC
TRBD1	TRBV28	TRBJ2-7	many	15	CASSSPGQGAREQYF	TGTGCCAGCAGTTCACCGGGACAGGGGGCGAGGGAGCAGTACTTC
.	TRBV3-1	TRBJ1-6	many	16	CASSRLQGRSNSPLHF	TGTGCCAGCAGCCGTTTACAGGGTAGAAGTAATTCACCCCTCCACTTT
.	TRBV5-1	TRBJ2-3	many	15	CASSLDGGPTDTQYF	TGTGCCAGCAGCTTGGACGGCGGGCCGACAGATACGCAGTATTTT
.	TRBV24-1	TRBJ1-2	many	13	CATSDFDLYGYTF	TGTGCCACCAGTGATTTTGATCTATATGGCTACACCTTC
TRBD2	TRBV18	TRBJ2-3	few	17	CASSPLGLADSKNTQYF	TGTGCCAGCTCACCATTGGGACTAGCGGACTCCAAAAATACGCAGTATTTT
.	TRBV30	TRBJ2-1	few	15	CAWSRTGTPYNEQFF	TGTGCCTGGAGTAGGACCGGGACCCCCTACAATGAGCAGTTCTTC
TRBD2	TRBV24-1	TRBJ2-5	few	14	CATGTSGSRETQYF	TGTGCCACAGGGACTAGCGGGAGTCGAGAGACCCAGTACTTC
TRBD2	TRBV20-1	TRBJ2-1	many	17	CSARTRGGSGPYNEQFF	TGCAGTGCTAGAACCCGAGGCGGTAGCGGGCCCTACAATGAGCAGTTCTTC
.	TRBV6-5	TRBJ1-1	many	14	CASSSRGVGTEAFF	TGTGCCAGCAGTTCACGGGGGGTTGGCACTGAAGCTTTCTTT
.	TRBV11-3	TRBJ1-1	many	14	CASSLDGVNTEAFF	TGTGCCAGCAGCTTGGACGGCGTTAACACTGAAGCTTTCTTT
.	TRBV20-1	TRBJ1-5	many	15	CSARGGSNSNQPQHF	TGCAGTGCTAGAGGAGGGAGTAATAGCAATCAGCCCCAGCATTTT
.	TRBV12-3/TRBV12-4	TRBJ1-1	.	16	CASSHPASRMNTEAFF	TGTGCCAGCAGCCACCCCGCGTCACGGATGAACACTGAAGCTTTCTTT
.	TRBV9	TRBJ1-2	.	15	CASSVGAEGSFGYTF	TGTGCCAGCAGCGTAGGGGCAGAAGGGAGCTTTGGCTACACCTTC